The 9 T cell receptor beta chains reported below all come from one sample, sequenced in a study of T cells after yellow fever vaccination. TCRdb redid the calling of the 5' RACE reads with MiXCR, one entry per CDR3 protein. This table holds approximately 550,000 distinct CDR3 sequences, roughly 21% found once. The sample consisted of PBMCs, taken 15 days after the yellow fever booster vaccination. Receptor source: a man aged 25-45 years who received the YFV17D yellow fever vaccine.

This rearrangement joins TRBV10-3 to TRBJ2-1; D unresolved. Germline CDR1 is ENHRY and CDR2 is SYGVKD. Trimming took 3 bases from V and 0 from J, leaving 9 bases between them. This CDR3 contains 15 residues. The CDR3 sequence is CAISDSLGSYNEQFF. The CDR3 nucleotides read TGTGCCATCAGTGATAGCCTCGGCTCCTACAATGAGCAGTTCTTC.

A few counts support this clonotype. The V gene is TRBV6-1, the J gene TRBJ2-7; 7 nucleotides match TRBD1. This CDR3 is 13 amino acids long. The germline gives CDR1 MNHNS, CDR2 SASEGT. The V and J ends lost 6 bases and 2 bases, in that order; junction bases with no gene match: 4. CDR3 sequence: CASRRTGAYEQYF. The CDR3 DNA follows: TGTGCCAGCAGACGGACAGGTGCCTACGAGCAGTACTTC.

The chain is built from TRBV4-3 and TRBJ2-3, with TRBD1 matching over 11 bases. The CDR3 has 19 residues. CDR1 LGHNA and CDR2 YSLEER come from the germline V gene. After removal of 1 base from V and 5 bases from J, the junction contained 14 bases not matched to a gene. CDR3 region: CASSQGPIPGTGGLDTQYF. The CDR3 nucleotides are TGCGCCAGCAGCCAAGGACCGATACCCGGGACAGGGGGTTTAGATACGCAGTATTTT.

This clonotype was detected only a few times. The V call is TRBV29-1, the J call TRBJ2-7, with D tentatively TRBD1 (5 bases). V lost 4 bases and J lost 5, with 18 bases in between. This CDR3 has 14 residues. The germline V gene encodes CDR1 SQVTM and CDR2 ANQGSEA. CDR3 sequence (DNA): TGCAGCGTTGTATCCGGAGCAGGGCCCAACGAGCAGTACTTC. This codes for CSVVSGAGPNEQYF.

There are a few counts of this clonotype. The chain employs TRBV29-1 and TRBJ2-1, with D perhaps matching TRBD1 (5 bases). V shed 2 bases and J shed 9 bases, with 14 bases lying between them. The germline V gene has CDR1 SQVTM and CDR2 ANQGSEA. CDR3 length: 13 residues. The CDR3 spells CSVEQAIRGEQFF. The CDR3 DNA is TGCAGCGTTGAACAGGCCATTAGGGGTGAGCAGTTCTTC.

This clonotype occurred a few times. The chain couples TRBV7-2 to TRBJ2-6; no definite D call. The CDR3 sequence is 17 residues long. Trimming removed 1 base from V and 5 bases from J, with 15 bases in between. The germline V gene has CDR1 SGHTA and CDR2 FQGNSA. Written as DNA, the CDR3 is TGTGCCAGCAGCTTAGGCAACAGCTTGAGGCGGGCCAACGTCCTGACTTTC. Its translation is CASSLGNSLRRANVLTF.

V usage is TRBV7-6 and J usage is TRBJ2-1; the D gene is possibly TRBD2 (6 bases). Germline CDR1 reads SGHVS; CDR2 reads FNYEAQ. The length of the CDR3 is 15 residues. V gave up 1 base and J gave up 4 bases, with 11 bases separating them. The DNA for the CDR3 is TGTGCCAGCAGCTTAGACGGACTACGGTACAATGAGCAGTTCTTC. Its translation is CASSLDGLRYNEQFF.

This clonotype showed up just a few times. The CDR3 region is CASRLPPGEKLFF. DNA of the CDR3: TGTGCCAGCAGGCTGCCCCCGGGGGAAAAACTGTTTTTT. V usage is TRBV7-2 and J usage is TRBJ1-4; D is uncertain. Germline CDR1 reads SGHTA; CDR2 reads FQGNSA. The V end lost 6 bases, the J end lost 8 bases, and 13 bases lay between the germline ends. The CDR3 is 13 amino acids.

The table lists this clonotype with a few counts. The CDR3 here is CASSEKGYSNYGYTF. DNA of the CDR3: TGTGCCAGCAGTGAAAAAGGGTATTCTAACTATGGCTACACCTTC. The V call is TRBV27, the J call TRBJ1-2, with D hard to call. This CDR3 has 15 residues. V was pared by 5 bases and J by 0 bases, with 13 bases between. Germline V gives CDR1 MNHEY, CDR2 SMNVEV (reference sequence).